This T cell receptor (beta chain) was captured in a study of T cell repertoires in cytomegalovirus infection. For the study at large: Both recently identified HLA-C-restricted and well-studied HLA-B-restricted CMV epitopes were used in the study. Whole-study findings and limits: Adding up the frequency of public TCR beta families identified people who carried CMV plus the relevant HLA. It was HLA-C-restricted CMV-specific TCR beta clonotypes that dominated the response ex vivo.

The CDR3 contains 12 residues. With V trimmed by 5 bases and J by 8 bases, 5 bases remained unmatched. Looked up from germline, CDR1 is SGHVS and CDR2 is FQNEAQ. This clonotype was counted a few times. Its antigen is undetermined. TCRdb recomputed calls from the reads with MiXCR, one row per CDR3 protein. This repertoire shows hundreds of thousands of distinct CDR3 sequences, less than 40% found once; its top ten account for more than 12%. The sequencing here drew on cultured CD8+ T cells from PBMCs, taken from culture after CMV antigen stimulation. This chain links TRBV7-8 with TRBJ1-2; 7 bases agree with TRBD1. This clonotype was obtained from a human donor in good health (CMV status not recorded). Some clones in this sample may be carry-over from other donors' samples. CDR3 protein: CASSLGQAGYTF. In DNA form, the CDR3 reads TGTGCCAGCAGCCTTGGACAGGCCGGCTACACCTTC.